This TCR beta chain stems from a study of T-cell reconstitution after alpha-beta-depleted transplantation in children. The CDR3 consists of 14 residues. V lost 2 bases and J 9 bases, leaving 14 bases between the germline ends. Germline lookup yields CDR1 MDHEN and CDR2 SYDVKM. The TCRbeta library was prepared with unique molecular identifiers. From the PCR reads, TCRdb called clonotypes with MiXCR, one entry per CDR3 protein. The sample carries some 240,000 distinct CDR3 sequences, about 12% recorded once. This clonotype showed up many times. The V and J genes are TRBV28 and TRBJ2-1, with D unresolved. This specimen consisted of PBMCs from the stem cell graft donor, obtained from the stem cell graft. The receptor was derived from a human donor who donated a stem cell graft to a child with acute lymphoblastic leukemia. CDR3 residues: CASSLTRSRGEQFF. The DNA of the CDR3 is TGTGCCAGCAGTTTAACCAGGTCGAGAGGTGAGCAGTTCTTC.